This entry lists 9 T cell receptor beta chains sequenced from one sample in a study of technical replicates of blood from a few donors. Profiling relied on immunoSEQ multiplex PCR, and the TCRdb table lists in-frame clones only, not all of them. The table shows 75,000 to 95,000 clones, with 70% to 90% occurring only once. Material: T cells isolated from PBMCs. The origin of the receptors is a human donor in good health.

The chain has TRBV4-3 and TRBJ2-7; 9 nucleotides line up with TRBD2. With 4 bases clipped from V and 6 bases from J, the junction kept 13 bases outside the gene matches. The CDR3 totals 16 residues. Germline CDR1 is LGHNA and CDR2 is YSLEER. CDR3 sequence reads: CASSRALAGVVGEQYF. DNA for the CDR3: TGCGCCAGCAGCCGGGCCTTAGCGGGAGTAGTAGGCGAGCAGTACTTC.

The CDR3 coding sequence is TGTGCCAGCAGCATGCACAGGGGATCCGATGAAAAACTGTTTTTT. It translates to CASSMHRGSDEKLFF. The chain has TRBV9 and TRBJ1-4; 7 nucleotides align to TRBD1. This CDR3 is built from 15 residues. Trimming at V came to 4 bases and at J to 6 bases, leaving 9 bases not matched to a gene. CDR1 SGDLS and CDR2 YYNGEE come from the germline V gene.

The CDR3 region is CASSLRTGGTEAFF. In DNA form, the CDR3 reads TGCGCCAGCAGCTTAAGGACAGGCGGCACTGAAGCTTTCTTT. V gene TRBV5-1 combines with J gene TRBJ1-1; the match to TRBD1 covers 7 bases. Losses at the gene ends were 2 bases for V and 4 bases for J; bases not matched to a gene: 5. Germline V lookup: CDR1 SGHRS, CDR2 YFSETQ. The CDR3 extends over 14 amino acids.

The chain links TRBV6-1 to TRBJ2-2; D not certain. Germline values: CDR1 MNHNS, CDR2 SASEGT. There are 16 residues in the CDR3. Trimming left V 3 bases short and J 0 bases short, with 11 bases between. CDR3 nucleotide sequence: TGTGCCAGCAGTGATGTAGCTGAGACGAACACCGGGGAGCTGTTTTTT. Encoded protein: CASSDVAETNTGELFF.

The chain carries TRBV7-2 and TRBJ2-5; 7 positions agree with TRBD2. The V and J ends lost 3 bases and 3 bases, in that order; junction bases with no gene match: 4. The CDR3 is 14 residues long. The germline V gene encodes CDR1 SGHTA and CDR2 FQGNSA. The CDR3 coding sequence is TGTGCCAGCAGCTTCACCCGGGGGGAAGAGACCCAGTACTTC. It yields the protein CASSFTRGEETQYF.

The chain joins TRBV5-1 to TRBJ1-4; D is uncertain. V dropped 0 bases and J dropped 0 bases, with 6 bases sitting between them. There are 15 residues in the CDR3. Germline V gene lookup returns CDR1 SGHRS and CDR2 YFSETQ. CDR3 coding DNA: TGCGCCAGCAGCTTGGCCACTTCAACTAATGAAAAACTGTTTTTT. Its protein product is CASSLATSTNEKLFF.

V gene TRBV6-5 combines with J gene TRBJ2-7; no clear D. V shed 0 bases and J shed 3 bases, with 9 bases lying between them. CDR1 is MNHEY, CDR2 SVGAGI, per germline. The CDR3 has 14 residues. In DNA form, the CDR3 reads TGTGCCAGCAGTTACTCGAGAGGTCTCTACGAGCAGTACTTC. Its protein is CASSYSRGLYEQYF.

This clone was counted a single time. The CDR3 nucleotides are TGTGCCAGCAGTAGCGGCGGGAGCTACAATGAGCAGTTCTTC. As protein: CASSSGGSYNEQFF. The chain uses TRBV6-4 and TRBJ2-1; 7 nucleotides align to TRBD2. J gave up 3 bases and V 5 bases, and 4 bases lay outside the gene matches. The CDR3 is 14 residues long. Germline loops: CDR1 MRHNA, CDR2 SNTAGT.

This sequence joins TRBV7-2 and TRBJ2-1; tentative D call: TRBD1 (6 bases). Germline V gene sequence: CDR1 SGHTA, CDR2 FQGNSA. The CDR3 is 14 residues long. The V end lost 5 bases, the J end lost 5 bases, and 13 bases lay between the germline ends. This CDR3 reads CASSPYRDNNEQFF. In DNA, the CDR3 is TGTGCCAGCAGCCCATACCGGGACAACAATGAGCAGTTCTTC.